This T cell receptor beta chain derives from a study of blood T cell repertoires in COVID-19. Repertoires were generated with immunoSEQ multiplex PCR, while TCRdb's copy carries only in-frame clones and drops some. In the table there are more than 200,000 clones, over 85% of which are singletons. The sample was PBMCs or T cells enriched from blood (not recorded which). The TCR was taken from a woman under 40 with acute COVID-19.

The CDR3 spells CASSPSGQGANYEQYF. CDR3 nucleotide sequence: TGTGCCAGCTCACCATCGGGCCAGGGGGCGAACTACGAGCAGTACTTC. J is TRBJ2-7 and V is TRBV18, with TRBD1 identical over 8 bases. The CDR3 loop spans 16 amino acids. The germline CDR1 and CDR2 sequences are KGHSH and LQKENI. The V gene end was trimmed by 2 bases and the J gene end by 3 bases; junction bases not matched to a gene: 9.